A single sample gave rise to the 12 T cell receptor beta chains below, sequenced in a study of Graves' ophthalmopathy and Graves' hyperthyroidism. Investigators amplified TCR beta CDR3 regions from RNA transcripts. Investigators did first-round RT-PCR with HTBI primers, then second-round multiplex PCR. TCRdb re-called the multiplex PCR reads through MiXCR, storing one row per CDR3 protein. Here the sample spans around 520,000 distinct CDR3 sequences, roughly 39% being singletons. The sample was peripheral blood or thyroid tissue (not recorded which). The source is an adult man with Graves' hyperthyroidism.

V usage is TRBV6-5 and J usage is TRBJ1-4; D remains unclear. Trimming pared 4 bases from V and 0 bases from J, leaving 12 bases between. The CDR3 contains 16 residues. Germline values: CDR1 MNHEY, CDR2 SVGAGI. In DNA, the CDR3 is TGTGCCAGCAGTTCGTACCCTGGTTCAACTAATGAAAAACTGTTTTTT. Translation gives CASSSYPGSTNEKLFF.

Regarding this clonotype: This may be a read error: a much more frequent sequence differs by one nucleotide. The chain couples TRBV10-3 to TRBJ2-5, with unresolved D. Germline V gene lookup returns CDR1 ENHRY and CDR2 SYGVKD. V dropped 4 bases and J dropped 4 bases, with 10 bases sitting between them. CDR3 length: 13 amino acids. The CDR3 DNA reads as TGTGCCATCAGTGTACGGTACCTAGAGACCCAGTACTTC. Amino acid sequence: CAISVRYLETQYF.

This clonotype was found many times. The chain carries TRBV7-3 and TRBJ1-2; no firm D call. From germline, CDR1 is SGHTA and CDR2 FQGTGA. Trimming shortened V by 1 base and J by 9 bases, and 18 bases separated the two germline ends. This CDR3 has 15 residues. The CDR3: CASSLIGGKPESYTF. In DNA, the CDR3 is TGTGCCAGCAGCTTAATAGGTGGAAAACCGGAGAGCTACACCTTC.

This clonotype was observed at least ten times. The chain employs TRBV7-2 and TRBJ2-6, with 8 bases matching TRBD1. The V and J ends lost 2 bases and 4 bases, in that order; junction bases with no gene match: 7. Germline V lookup: CDR1 SGHTA, CDR2 FQGNSA. The CDR3 extends over 17 amino acids. CDR3: CASSLRQGAAGANVLTF. The CDR3 DNA is TGTGCCAGCAGCTTACGCCAGGGGGCAGCGGGGGCCAACGTCCTGACTTTC.

At least ten counts were recorded for this clonotype. The chain employs TRBV29-1 and TRBJ1-4; D perhaps matches TRBD1 (5 bases). The CDR3 totals 16 residues. CDR1 is SQVTM and CDR2 is ANQGSEA in the germline V gene. Trimming stripped 6 bases from V and 0 bases from J, with 17 bases between. CDR3 in DNA: TGCAGCGTAGCGGGGACGGGAAAAGCAACTAATGAAAAACTGTTTTTT. This sequence encodes CSVAGTGKATNEKLFF.

The chain uses TRBV5-1 and TRBJ2-7; TRBD2 aligns across 8 bases. The end of the DNA is better explained by TRBJ2-1, so the J call may be wrong. Germline CDR1 SGHRS, CDR2 YFSETQ. This CDR3 is built from 15 residues. Here the CDR3 DNA reads TGCGCCAGCAGCTTTAAACTAGCGGTCTACAATGAGCAGTTCTTC. It codes for CASSFKLAVYNEQFF.

This clonotype was recorded many times. The J gene is TRBJ1-2, the V gene TRBV6-1; perhaps TRBD1 as D (5 bases). The CDR3 spans 11 residues. Trimming pared 4 bases from V and 8 bases from J, leaving 8 bases between. Germline V lookup: CDR1 MNHNS, CDR2 SASEGT. The DNA for the CDR3 is TGTGCCAGCAGTGCAGGGAGAGGCTACACCTTC. It is translated as CASSAGRGYTF.

The chain recombines TRBV7-6 with TRBJ2-7; D unresolved. The DNA end favors TRBJ2-1, so the J call may be wrong. This CDR3 is built from 11 residues. Per germline, CDR1 SGHVS and CDR2 FNYEAQ. Written as DNA, the CDR3 is TGTGCCAGCAGCTTTCCGGGTGAGCAGTTCTTC. Protein product: CASSFPGEQFF.

This clonotype has a handful of counts. This chain uses TRBV18 with TRBJ1-1; a weak D match, TRBD1 (6 bases). The germline gives CDR1 KGHSH, CDR2 LQKENI. The CDR3 totals 13 residues. Trimming removed 5 bases from V and 4 bases from J, with 11 bases in between. The CDR3 nucleotides are TGTGCCAGCTCAGGGGGCAGGGGCACTGAAGCTTTCTTT. Its translation is CASSGGRGTEAFF.

The rearrangement links TRBV9 to TRBJ2-3; D gene uncertain. Germline CDR1 and CDR2: SGDLS and YYNGEE. The CDR3 extends over 15 amino acids. Trimming took 1 base from V and 2 from J, leaving 11 bases between them. The CDR3 DNA reads TGTGCCAGCAGCGTATCCGGCAGCCTCACAGATACGCAGTATTTT. The encoded protein is CASSVSGSLTDTQYF.

V gene TRBV20-1 combines with J gene TRBJ2-3; 11 bases are shared with TRBD2. This CDR3 comprises 16 residues. Germline V gives CDR1 DFQATT, CDR2 SNEGSKA (reference sequence). Unmatched junction bases numbered 11, after V lost 5 bases and J lost 4 bases. CDR3 coding DNA: TGCAGTGCTGACGGCGTTAGCGGGAGGGAGGCAGATACGCAGTATTTT. It translates to CSADGVSGREADTQYF.

A single count supports this clonotype. Since a much larger clone is just one base distant, this may be a read error. The V and J genes are TRBV28 and TRBJ2-7, with D hard to call. The CDR3 length is 12 residues. Germline-derived CDR1 and CDR2 are MDHEN and SYDVKM. The V gene lost 10 bases and the J gene lost 5 bases, with 15 bases spanning the gap. CDR3 region: CATMTFTHEQYF. CDR3 coding DNA: TGTGCCACCATGACATTCACCCACGAGCAGTACTTC.